One and the same sample provided the 32 T cell receptor beta chains below, sequenced in a study of beta chain features in type 1 diabetes. Sequenced material consisted of expressed TCRB transcripts (all of the isolated RNA was reverse transcribed). Profiled with immunoSEQ multiplex PCR; TCRdb holds only in-frame clones, not every one. Of around 300,000 clones in the sample, 15% were seen once. Study-level points and caveats: TCRB CDR3s from Type 1 diabetes patients were moderately but significantly shorter in all four CD4+ subsets.

These TCRs are of unknown antigen specificity. Sequenced: naive CD4+ T cells from blood. The receptors were gathered from a man aged 18 to 30 with type 1 diabetes.

J is TRBJ1-1 and V is TRBV2; D gene uncertain. The CDR3 spans 15 residues. Germline V gene lookup returns CDR1 SNHLY and CDR2 FYNNEI. Trimming cost V 6 bases and J 1 base, with 15 bases left between them. The CDR3 spells CASSEPGRGNTEAFF. Written as DNA, the CDR3 is TGTGCCAGCAGCGAACCCGGTCGGGGGAACACTGAAGCTTTCTTT.

This clone was seen only a few times. The rearrangement links TRBV5-4 to TRBJ2-5; the D gene is possibly TRBD2 (5 bases). Between the trimmed V and J ends, which lost 0 bases and 2 bases, there was a span of 8 bases. This CDR3 region has 14 residues. Germline CDR1 is SGHNT and CDR2 is YYREEE (reference sequence). This chain's CDR3 is CASSLVSGQETQYF. The DNA of the CDR3 is TGTGCCAGCAGCTTGGTCTCGGGACAAGAGACCCAGTACTTC.

This chain links TRBV4-3 with TRBJ2-6; no clear D gene. From germline, CDR1 is LGHNA and CDR2 YSLEER. Trimming shortened V by 0 bases and J by 0 bases, and 3 bases separated the two germline ends. The CDR3 has 15 amino acids. This CDR3 reads CASSQDLSGANVLTF. The CDR3 bases are TGCGCCAGCAGCCAAGACCTCTCTGGGGCCAACGTCCTGACTTTC.

This clone occurred a few times. The chain employs TRBV11-2 and TRBJ1-1, with D perhaps matching TRBD1 (5 bases). The CDR3 totals 13 residues. Germline lookup yields CDR1 SGHAT and CDR2 FQNNGV. Between the trimmed V and J ends, which lost 5 bases and 11 bases, there was a span of 18 bases. CDR3 nucleotide sequence: TGTGCCAGCAGCCTGGGGGGAAGTTCTTATGCTTTCTTT. It is translated as CASSLGGSSYAFF.

This clone was observed a handful of times. The genes are TRBV7-9 and TRBJ2-1, with a tentative D call TRBD2 (6 bases). Germline loops: CDR1 SEHNR, CDR2 FQNEAQ (reference sequence). The V end lost 2 bases, the J end lost 3 bases, and 11 bases lay between the germline ends. This CDR3 is built from 15 residues. CDR3 loop: CASSLRSGDYNEQFF. The CDR3 DNA reads as TGTGCCAGCAGCTTACGTTCGGGGGACTACAATGAGCAGTTCTTC.

Only a few counts were recorded for this clone. The chain carries TRBV5-1 and TRBJ2-5, with TRBD1 matching over 8 bases. V was pared by 4 bases and J by 5 bases, with 7 bases of the junction left unmatched. This CDR3 spans 14 amino acids. Germline assignment: CDR1 SGHRS and CDR2 YFSETQ. The CDR3 reads CASSLGQGVETQYF. CDR3 sequence (DNA): TGCGCCAGCAGCCTAGGACAGGGAGTGGAGACCCAGTACTTC.

V gene TRBV11-2 combines with J gene TRBJ2-3; 7 nucleotides match TRBD2. The CDR3 runs 15 residues. The trim removed 3 bases at V and 1 base at J, leaving 4 bases unmatched. Germline CDR1 and CDR2: SGHAT and FQNNGV. CDR3: CASSFGEGRTDTQYF. The CDR3 nucleotides read TGTGCCAGCAGCTTCGGGGAGGGTCGCACAGATACGCAGTATTTT.

This chain links TRBV19 with TRBJ1-2, with 10 bases matching TRBD1. The CDR3 spans 15 residues. Germline V gene sequence: CDR1 LNHDA, CDR2 SQIVND (reference sequence). The ends lost 4 bases at V and 2 bases at J; junction bases unmatched: 4. CDR3 nucleotides: TGTGCCAGTAGTACGGGACAGGGGATCAACTATGGCTACACCTTC. Protein sequence: CASSTGQGINYGYTF.

This chain links TRBV19 with TRBJ2-5; 7 bases are a match to TRBD1. Germline assignment: CDR1 LNHDA and CDR2 SQIVND (reference sequence). The CDR3 is 10 amino acids. The ends lost 10 bases at V and 11 bases at J; junction bases unmatched: 7. In nucleotides, the CDR3 is TGTGCCACCTACCGGGACAGACAGTACTTC. It yields the protein CATYRDRQYF.

This clone was detected only a few times. J is TRBJ2-1 and V is TRBV16; perhaps TRBD1 as D (5 bases). CDR1 is KGHSY, CDR2 FQNENV, per germline. V was clipped by 4 bases and J by 2 bases, with 18 bases between them. The CDR3 contains 17 residues. The CDR3 sequence is CASSRLGARVTYNEQFF. As DNA, the CDR3 is TGTGCCAGCAGCCGGCTAGGGGCCAGGGTGACCTACAATGAGCAGTTCTTC.

The gene calls are TRBV14 and TRBJ1-1; D remains ambiguous. V was trimmed by 0 bases and J by 9 bases, leaving 11 bases between them. Germline V gene lookup returns CDR1 SGHDN and CDR2 FVKESK. The CDR3 runs 13 residues. The CDR3 bases are TGTGCCAGCAGCCAAGATCGATCGAGTAAAGCTTTCTTT. Protein: CASSQDRSSKAFF. Filled out from reference TRBV14 and TRBJ1-1, the complete variable domain reads EAGVTQFPSHSVIEKGQTVTLRCDPISGHDNLYWYRRVMGKEIKFLLHFVKESKQDESGMPNNRFLAERTGGTYSTLKVQPAELEDSGVYFCASSQDRSSKAFFGQGTRLTVV.

This clone was counted only a few times. The chain combines TRBV2 with TRBJ2-7, with 8 bases identical to TRBD1. Germline V gene sequence: CDR1 SNHLY, CDR2 FYNNEI. The CDR3 covers 15 residues. V shed 3 bases, J shed 0 bases, and the junction held 4 bases outside the gene matches. The CDR3 DNA follows: TGTGCCAGCAGTGACGGACAGGGAGGCTCCTACGAGCAGTACTTC. It translates to CASSDGQGGSYEQYF.

This chain links TRBV5-1 with TRBJ2-7; 11 bases match TRBD1. Germline V gene sequence: CDR1 SGHRS, CDR2 YFSETQ. V shed 3 bases, J shed 7 bases, and the junction held 9 bases outside the gene matches. The length of the CDR3 is 15 residues. The CDR3 spells CASSSGGQGAREQYF. The DNA for the CDR3 is TGCGCCAGCAGCTCGGGAGGACAGGGGGCCAGGGAGCAGTACTTC.

The chain uses TRBV7-9 and TRBJ1-6, with D maybe TRBD1 (6 bases). Looked up from germline, CDR1 is SEHNR and CDR2 is FQNEAQ (reference sequence). CDR3 length: 15 residues. The germline V and J ends were trimmed by 3 bases and 6 bases, with 12 bases remaining between them. CDR3: CASSFRGGGNSPLHF. For the CDR3, the DNA is TGTGCCAGCAGCTTTCGCGGGGGCGGTAATTCACCCCTCCACTTT.

The CDR3 region has the DNA TGTGCCTGGAGAGTACAGGGGGGTCACACCTTC. Amino acids: CAWRVQGGHTF. The chain combines TRBV30 with TRBJ1-2; TRBD1 matches 8 bases. Germline trimming cut 3 bases from V and 12 bases from J; bases unmatched to any gene: 6. CDR3 length equals 11 residues. Germline assignment: CDR1 GTSNPN and CDR2 SVGIG (reference sequence).

For the CDR3, the DNA is TGTGCCCGGGGACTAGCGGGACGTGAGCAGTTCTTC. It codes for CARGLAGREQFF. V usage is TRBV30 and J usage is TRBJ2-1; 13 nucleotides line up with TRBD2. Trimming cost V 8 bases and J 9 bases; bases outside gene matches: 4. CDR1 and CDR2 (germline): GTSNPN, SVGIG (reference sequence). CDR3 length equals 12 residues. Full variable domain (outside the CDR3, taken from reference TRBV30 and TRBJ2-1): SQTIHQWPATLVQPVGSPLSLECTVEGTSNPNLYWYRQAAGRGLQLLFYSVGIGQISSEVPQNLSASRPQDRQFILSSKKLLLSDSGFYLCARGLAGREQFFGPGTRLTVL.

CDR3 nucleotide sequence: TGTGCCAGCAGCTTAGATAGGAGACGCAATGAGCAGTTCTTC. Encoded protein: CASSLDRRRNEQFF. The chain uses TRBV7-2 and TRBJ2-1; D unresolved. Germline CDR1 SGHTA, CDR2 FQGNSA. Trimming took off 1 base at V and 6 bases at J, with 10 bases between the two ends. The CDR3 length is 14 residues.

This clone was counted only a few times. V gene TRBV30 combines with J gene TRBJ2-1, with TRBD2 as a possible D gene (5 bases). CDR3 length: 16 amino acids. Per germline, CDR1 GTSNPN and CDR2 SVGIG (reference sequence). Trimming pared 4 bases from V and 7 bases from J, leaving 23 bases between. The chain's CDR3 is CAWKGAGDRLKNEQFF. CDR3 DNA: TGTGCCTGGAAAGGTGCGGGTGACCGTCTGAAGAATGAGCAGTTCTTC.

In regard to this clone: The sample carries other DNA sequences with the same CDR3. The rearrangement joins TRBV7-2 to TRBJ1-2, with D unclear. The V end lost 2 bases, the J end lost 2 bases, and 6 bases lay between the germline ends. Germline V gene lookup returns CDR1 SGHTA and CDR2 FQGNSA. This CDR3 has 13 amino acids. This CDR3 is CASSLPGNYGYTF. As DNA, the CDR3 is TGTGCCAGCAGCTTACCGGGAAACTATGGCTACACCTTC.

The chain couples TRBV2 to TRBJ1-1; 12 nucleotides match TRBD1. CDR3 size: 16 residues. Germline V CDR1 and CDR2: SNHLY, FYNNEI. Trimming removed 8 bases from V and 1 base from J; junction bases left unmatched: 8. The CDR3 loop is CASSRDRGPSNTEAFF. The CDR3 DNA reads as TGTGCCAGCTCAAGGGACAGGGGGCCTTCGAACACTGAAGCTTTCTTT. The entire variable domain, with the rest obtained from reference TRBV2 and TRBJ1-1, is as follows: EPEVTQTPSHQVTQMGQEVILRCVPISNHLYFYWYRQILGQKVEFLVSFYNNEISEKSEIFDDQFSVERPDGSNFTLKIRSTKLEDSAMYFCASSRDRGPSNTEAFFGQGTRLTVV.

J is TRBJ2-2 and V is TRBV30; tentatively, D is TRBD2 (6 bases). Trimming removed 3 bases at V and 7 bases at J, with 18 bases between. The CDR3 contains 15 residues. Germline loops: CDR1 GTSNPN, CDR2 SVGIG (reference sequence). The CDR3 nucleotides are TGTGCCTGGAGGCGTATCGGGGGTCTGGACGGGGAGCTGTTTTTT. Its translation: CAWRRIGGLDGELFF. Full variable domain (rest looked up from reference TRBV30 and TRBJ2-2): SQTIHQWPATLVQPVGSPLSLECTVEGTSNPNLYWYRQAAGRGLQLLFYSVGIGQISSEVPQNLSASRPQDRQFILSSKKLLLSDSGFYLCAWRRIGGLDGELFFGEGSRLTVL.

V is TRBV5-6 and J is TRBJ2-1; maybe TRBD1 (5 bases). CDR3 length equals 14 residues. Trimming pared 4 bases from V and 4 bases from J, leaving 12 bases between. The germline CDR1 and CDR2 sequences are SGHDT and YYEEEE. DNA for the CDR3: TGTGCCAGCAGCCCTGCGACAGTTTACAATGAGCAGTTCTTC. Translation: CASSPATVYNEQFF. Together with reference TRBV5-6 and TRBJ2-1, the CDR3 gives the full variable domain: DAGVTQSPTHLIKTRGQQVTLRCSPKSGHDTVSWYQQALGQGPQFIFQYYEEEERQRGNFPDRFSGHQFPNYSSELNVNALLLGDSALYLCASSPATVYNEQFFGPGTRLTVL.

This clone was detected only a few times. The chain joins TRBV30 to TRBJ1-5; tentatively, D is TRBD1 (5 bases). The CDR3 loop spans 14 amino acids. Trimming left V 8 bases short and J 2 bases short, with 16 bases between. Per the germline V gene, CDR1 is GTSNPN and CDR2 is SVGIG (reference sequence). CDR3 protein: CAGGWGNRNQPQHF. CDR3 DNA sequence: TGTGCCGGGGGGTGGGGGAATCGCAATCAGCCCCAGCATTTT. The complete variable domain, with remaining parts taken from reference TRBV30 and TRBJ1-5, reads SQTIHQWPATLVQPVGSPLSLECTVEGTSNPNLYWYRQAAGRGLQLLFYSVGIGQISSEVPQNLSASRPQDRQFILSSKKLLLSDSGFYLCAGGWGNRNQPQHFGDGTRLSIL.

A few counts support this clone. The chain combines TRBV5-4 with TRBJ2-3, with 10 positions matching TRBD2. This CDR3 is 16 amino acids long. Trimming cost V 4 bases and J 3 bases; bases outside gene matches: 8. Germline V CDR1 and CDR2: SGHNT, YYREEE (reference sequence). In nucleotides, the CDR3 is TGTGCCAGCAGCCAACCTCCTAGCGGGGGAACAGATACGCAGTATTTT. This sequence encodes CASSQPPSGGTDTQYF.

The V and J genes are TRBV9 and TRBJ2-1; D is ambiguous. The germline CDR1 and CDR2 sequences are SGDLS and YYNGEE. The CDR3 spans 14 residues. V dropped 4 bases and J dropped 6 bases, with 14 bases sitting between them. CDR3 in DNA: TGTGCCAGCAGCCCTCCGAGGTTCAGCAATGAGCAGTTCTTC. Translating it yields CASSPPRFSNEQFF.

The sample holds a few counts of this clone. The J gene is TRBJ2-4, the V gene TRBV7-2; 7 bases are shared with TRBD2. CDR1 and CDR2 from the germline V gene are SGHTA and FQGNSA. This CDR3 spans 16 amino acids. V trimming: 4 bases; J trimming: 2 bases; junction bases outside the gene matches: 8. The CDR3 nucleotides are TGTGCCAGCAGCTATCTGGCGGGAGTTCCCAAAAACATTCAGTACTTC. Its protein product is CASSYLAGVPKNIQYF.

This sequence joins TRBV4-3 and TRBJ2-2; maybe TRBD1 (5 bases). V was cut by 3 bases and J by 0 bases, with 14 bases left in between. The CDR3 is 17 residues long. Germline V lookup: CDR1 LGHNA, CDR2 YSLEER. In DNA, the CDR3 is TGCGCCAGCAGCCAGACAGCTCTGGTTTCGAACACCGGGGAGCTGTTTTTT. As protein: CASSQTALVSNTGELFF.

The chain combines TRBV15 with TRBJ2-7; 8 nucleotides line up with TRBD1. In germline, CDR1 is LNHNV, CDR2 YYDKDF (reference sequence). The CDR3 has 16 amino acids. The trim removed 0 bases at V and 1 base at J, leaving 5 bases unmatched. This CDR3 reads CATSRDQGARSYEQYF. The CDR3, as DNA: TGTGCCACCAGCAGAGATCAGGGGGCGCGGTCCTACGAGCAGTACTTC.

The table lists this clone with a few counts. The same CDR3 can be traced to other DNA sequences in this sample. V usage is TRBV19 and J usage is TRBJ2-5, with D unresolved. This CDR3 has 11 amino acids. Trimming left V 5 bases short and J 5 bases short, with 6 bases between. Germline CDR1 reads LNHDA; CDR2 reads SQIVND (reference sequence). The CDR3 DNA is TGTGCCAGTAGTCCGGGTGAGACCCAGTACTTC. It codes for CASSPGETQYF.

A remark on this clone: The junction departs from the called germline gene at one end, perhaps through a read error. The chain has TRBV2 and TRBJ2-1; 10 bases are a match to TRBD2. The CDR3 runs to 15 residues. Germline assignment: CDR1 SNHLY and CDR2 FYNNEI. The CDR3 protein is CASSEAGGTHGEQFF. CDR3 nucleotide sequence: TGTGCCAGCAGCGAAGCGGGGGGGACGCATGGCGAGCAGTTCTTC.

V and J are TRBV30 and TRBJ2-4, with D possibly TRBD2 on 5 matching bases. The CDR3 spans 14 residues. The germline V gene has CDR1 GTSNPN and CDR2 SVGIG (reference sequence). V was trimmed by 5 bases and J by 4 bases, leaving 15 bases between them. CDR3: CAWDNGVSKNIQYF. As DNA, the CDR3 is TGTGCCTGGGACAACGGGGTCTCAAAAAACATTCAGTACTTC.

The chain links TRBV29-1 to TRBJ2-3; 7 nucleotides match TRBD1. Germline V gene data show CDR1 as SQVTM and CDR2 as ANQGSEA. V gave up 5 bases and J gave up 2 bases; unmatched junction bases: 16. CDR3 length equals 17 residues. CDR3 loop: CSVPRLGGDDPTDTQYF. The DNA for the CDR3 is TGCAGCGTTCCCCGGTTAGGGGGCGACGATCCCACAGATACGCAGTATTTT.